This T cell receptor beta chain was sequenced in a study of T-cell memory formation after mild COVID-19. Overall study results and limits: Of the contracting clones, CD4+ ones lay mainly in CM and EM, and CD8+ ones in EMRA. Clones shrinking between day 15 and 85 showed a balanced CD4/CD8 split, and those that grew later tilted toward CD4+.

The CDR3 has 12 residues. CDR1 and CDR2 from the germline V gene are LGHNA and YSLEER. V shed 6 bases and J 6 bases; nucleotides not matched to a gene: 1. TCRdb re-called the 5' RACE reads with MiXCR, one entry per CDR3 protein. Of 180,000 or so distinct CDR3 sequences in the sample, about a sixth are singletons; the top ten hold roughly 1.9%. About this clonotype: Its antigen is currently unknown.

The material sequenced was PBMCs or a T cell subset sorted from them (not recorded which). This TCR came from an adult woman who had mild COVID-19 (a few samples of this study predate the infection). Cell type and time point are not known. V is TRBV4-3 and J is TRBJ2-2, with TRBD1 matching over 7 bases. This CDR3 reads CASRQGSGELFF. As DNA, the CDR3 is TGCGCCAGCAGACAGGGGTCCGGGGAGCTGTTTTTT.